The sequence of this TCR beta chain was determined in a study of T cells in Graves' hyperthyroidism and ophthalmopathy (dated by TCRdb to the late 2010s). The study in broad terms: Peripheral blood samples were taken at initial diagnosis, before any treatment was given. To identify TCR V-J signatures that set the groups apart, the researchers used a discovery cohort of 100 patients, made up of 43 with Graves' ophthalmopathy and some 60 with stable Graves' hyperthyroidism. Prospective prediction of ophthalmopathy was tested in an independent validation cohort consisting of fewer than 20 hyperthyroidism patients and some 15 patients who later progressed to ophthalmopathy. The approximately 100 discovery patients were divided at random into training and test sets in a 7:3 ratio. The study also compared thyroid tissue and blood T-cell repertoires from more than five Graves' hyperthyroidism patients. Once sampling was done, hyperthyroidism patients were given methimazole at a starting dose of 30 mg daily, whereas ophthalmopathy patients were given high-dose intravenous methylprednisolone. The paper reports TCR Vbeta CDR3 sequencing of over 130 peripheral blood samples: 43 ophthalmopathy, fewer than 80 hyperthyroidism and about 17 progressor patients. What the work shows at the level of the full study, not this receptor alone: In validation, the model predicted progression to ophthalmopathy with around 71% sensitivity and approximately 74% specificity, a median of 6.5 months before onset. Blood samples also contained most of the expanded thyroid clonotypes (frequency above 0.001), which suggests that blood repertoires may reflect thyroid immune responses. Ophthalmopathy was separated from stable hyperthyroidism by a 13 V-J signature model, with 87.88% sensitivity and approximately 84% specificity obtained in cross-validation and 80%/75% obtained in testing. Sample size was not statistically predetermined, and investigators were not blinded to group allocation.

The germline V gene gives CDR1 as SGHAT and CDR2 as FQNNGV. The CDR3 has 16 amino acids, counting the end cysteine and phenylalanine. Only the CDR3 part of the read is kept: 48 bases, read in frame from the first base. For this chain, trimming is 5 bases at the V end and 2 bases at the J end, and the number of junction bases without a gene match is 11. Amplification of TCR beta CDR3 regions was carried out from RNA transcripts. For the first round of RT-PCR on the TCR CDR3, the HTBI primer set was used together with the Qiagen OneStep RT-PCR kit. Libraries were constructed in a second round of multiplex PCR, after which size selection and purification were performed. Libraries were sequenced paired-end with 100 bp reads on an Illumina HiSeq2000. The original pipeline was this. SOAPnuke was used to process the raw data, with reads discarded if the reads contained adapters or uncalled bases, had a mean Phred below 15, or lacked an exact constant-primer or identifier match. COPE v1.2.5 was used to merge high-quality paired reads, and clonotypes were defined as unique nucleotide sequences. MiTCR v1.1 was used to align the clonotypes against IMGT TRBV, TRBD and TRBJ reference segments. The analysis included only V-J combinations with a frequency above 0.0001, which together covered roughly 99% of the repertoires. A TCS score was defined as the ratio between F50 (clonal expansion) and ExV (chaos), using BLOSUM62-based TCRdist between CDR3 peptides within each V-J. Welch's t-statistics and random forest reduced fewer than 600 V-J features to 13, which were used in a naive Bayes classifier (R e1071). The public sequencing data were trimmed at Q25 with fastp and processed into clonotypes with MiXCR by TCRdb, which kept only in-frame beta chains. One record per CDR3 amino acid sequence lists the most common genes and DNA. It is TCRdb's table, rather than the study itself, that gives the V and J calls and clone size. This sample has 600,000 to 750,000 distinct CDR3 sequences in its table, and roughly 17% of those were observed once. The ten largest clones add up to roughly a sixth of the sample.

A patient counted as having stable Graves' hyperthyroidism if no progression to ophthalmopathy occurred over 18 months of follow-up. The hyperthyroidism patients were between 18 and 65 years old and newly diagnosed, with a disease duration of less than 2 months. Exclusion was applied to patients with uncontrolled infections, other autoimmune diseases, pregnancy or lactation. Diagnoses were established on the basis of clinical symptoms, serum thyroxine and TRAb, thyroid ultrasound, and orbital computed tomography. PBMCs were isolated from about 9.2 ml of fresh peripheral blood by Ficoll-Paque density gradient centrifugation. Trizol reagent was used to extract total RNA, and RNA quality was then checked on an Agilent 2100 Bioanalyzer. In its sample, this clonotype was seen many times. Its antigen is unknown. Qualities for individual bases were not recorded, and no much larger clone is one base off.

This receptor chain uses TRBV11-2 and TRBJ2-5; TRBD1 aligns with 7 central bases. What was sequenced was blood. The source is a man aged 50 to 60 with Graves' hyperthyroidism. The CDR3 has the sequence CASSITDRVWQETQYF. The nucleotide sequence reads as follows: TGTGCCAGCAGCATTACAGACAGGGTTTGGCAAGAGACCCAGTACTTC.